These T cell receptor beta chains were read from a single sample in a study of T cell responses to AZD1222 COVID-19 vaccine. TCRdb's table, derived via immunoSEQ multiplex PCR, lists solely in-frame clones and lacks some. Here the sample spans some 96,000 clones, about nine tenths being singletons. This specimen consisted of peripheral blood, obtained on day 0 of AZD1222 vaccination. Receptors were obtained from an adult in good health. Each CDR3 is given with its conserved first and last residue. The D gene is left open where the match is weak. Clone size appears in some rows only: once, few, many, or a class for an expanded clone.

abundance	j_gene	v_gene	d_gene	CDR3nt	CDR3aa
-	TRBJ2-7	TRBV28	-	TGTGCCAGCAGTTCCACATACTACGGAGGCCGCACCTACGAGCAGTACTTC	CASSSTYYGGRTYEQYF
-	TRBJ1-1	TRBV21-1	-	TGTGCCAGCAGCAAAGTAGGGCCAGATGAAGACACTGAAGCTTTCTTT	CASSKVGPDEDTEAFF
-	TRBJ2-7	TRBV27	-	TGTGCCAGCAGTTTATCGAGCGGGACAGGTTACGAGCAGTACTTC	CASSLSSGTGYEQYF
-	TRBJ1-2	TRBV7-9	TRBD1	TGTGCCAGCAGCTCGTCGGGACAGGGGTTAGGCTACACCTTC	CASSSSGQGLGYTF
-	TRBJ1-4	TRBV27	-	TGTGCCAGCAGTTTTTGGGGGACTAATGAAAAACTGTTTTTT	CASSFWGTNEKLFF
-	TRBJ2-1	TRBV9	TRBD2	TGTGCCAGCAGCGTCCAGCTAGCGGGAGGGAACAATGAGCAGTTCTTC	CASSVQLAGGNNEQFF
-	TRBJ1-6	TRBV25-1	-	TGTGCCAGCAGGGAGACAGTTAAAGGTTCACCCCTCCACTTT	CASRETVKGSPLHF
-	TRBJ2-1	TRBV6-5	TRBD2	TGTGCCAGCAGTCCAACTAGCGGGAGAGGTAATGAGCAGTTCTTC	CASSPTSGRGNEQFF
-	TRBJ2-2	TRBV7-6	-	TGTGCCAGCAGCTTAGTCGGGGAGCTGTTTTTT	CASSLVGELFF
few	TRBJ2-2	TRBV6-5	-	TGTGCCAGCAGAACAGGGAGGGCGGACACCGGGGAGCTGTTTTTT	CASRTGRADTGELFF
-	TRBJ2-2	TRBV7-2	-	TGTGCCAGCAGCTTAACGGGCCCCGGGAACACCGGGGAGCTGTTTTTT	CASSLTGPGNTGELFF
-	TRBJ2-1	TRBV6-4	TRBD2	TGTGCCAGCAGTGCCCTCGGACTAGCGGGCGAGGAGCAGTTCTTC	CASSALGLAGEEQFF
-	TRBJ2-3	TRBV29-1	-	TGCAGCTCCCTTTGGACAGATACGCAGTATTTT	CSSLWTDTQYF
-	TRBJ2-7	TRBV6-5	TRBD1	TGTGCCAGCAGTTCCGGGACAGGGACCTACGAGCAGTACTTC	CASSSGTGTYEQYF
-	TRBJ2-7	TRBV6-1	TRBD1	TGTGCCAGCAGTGAATTTAAGGTTGGGACAGTCTCCTACGAGCAGTACTTC	CASSEFKVGTVSYEQYF
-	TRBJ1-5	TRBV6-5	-	TGTGCCAGCCCCCGCAGGGAAGGGAATCAGCCCCAGCATTTT	CASPRREGNQPQHF
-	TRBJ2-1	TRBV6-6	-	TGTGCCAGCAGCCCCGGATACAATGAGCAGTTCTTC	CASSPGYNEQFF
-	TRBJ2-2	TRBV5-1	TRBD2	TGCGCCAGCAAAATTGCGGGAGGGCCTGCCGGGGAGCTGTTTTTT	CASKIAGGPAGELFF
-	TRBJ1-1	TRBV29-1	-	TGCAGCGTGGGAGATGGGACTGAAGCTTTCTTT	CSVGDGTEAFF
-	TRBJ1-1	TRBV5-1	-	TGCGCCAGCAGCGTCACAGGGAGCGTTGGCGGGAACACTGAAGCTTTCTTT	CASSVTGSVGGNTEAFF
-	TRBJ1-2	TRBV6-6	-	TGTGCCAGCAGTCCAAGTTATGGCTACACCTTC	CASSPSYGYTF
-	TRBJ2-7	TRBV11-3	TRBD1	TGTGCCAGCAGCTTATCAGGGGGCAAAGCCTACGAGCAGTACTTC	CASSLSGGKAYEQYF
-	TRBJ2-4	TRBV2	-	TGTGCCAGCAGGGGGGGATCCGTAGCCAAAAACATTCAGTACTTC	CASRGGSVAKNIQYF
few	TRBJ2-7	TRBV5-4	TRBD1	TGTGCCAGCAGCTCCCGACAGGGGGCGGCCTACGAGCAGTACTTC	CASSSRQGAAYEQYF
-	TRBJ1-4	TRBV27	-	TGTGCCAGCCGAACTTATAATGAAAAACTGTTTTTT	CASRTYNEKLFF
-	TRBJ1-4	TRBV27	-	TGTGCCAGCAGTTTGACGAGTTATGGAAAACTGTTTTTT	CASSLTSYGKLFF
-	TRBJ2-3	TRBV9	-	TGTGCCAGCAGCGTAGAACAGATCCCAGATACGCAGTATTTT	CASSVEQIPDTQYF
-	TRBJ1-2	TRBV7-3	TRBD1	TGTGCCAGCAGCTCTGTCCCGGGACAGGGAAACTATGGCTACACCTTC	CASSSVPGQGNYGYTF
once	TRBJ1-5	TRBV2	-	TGTGCCAGCAGTGCCGCGGGGGCGAATCAGCCCCAGCATTTT	CASSAAGANQPQHF
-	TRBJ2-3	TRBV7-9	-	TGTGCCAGCAGCTTACTCCTCCGGGCAACAGATACGCAGTATTTT	CASSLLLRATDTQYF
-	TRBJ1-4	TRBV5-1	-	TGCGCCAGCACCTATGGAGGCAGTAATGAAAAACTGTTTTTT	CASTYGGSNEKLFF
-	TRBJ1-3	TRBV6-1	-	TGTGCCAGCAGTGAAAGGGGGGGGAGCTCTGGAAACACCATATATTTT	CASSERGGSSGNTIYF
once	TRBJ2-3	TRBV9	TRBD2	TGTGCCAGCAGCGTCGCTAGCGGGAGCGAGACAGATACGCAGTATTTT	CASSVASGSETDTQYF
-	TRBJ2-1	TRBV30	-	TGTGCCTGGAGTCGGTTGTACAATGAGCAGTTCTTC	CAWSRLYNEQFF
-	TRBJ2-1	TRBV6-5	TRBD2	TGTGCCACCGACGGAACTAGCGCCTACAATGAGCAGTTCTTC	CATDGTSAYNEQFF
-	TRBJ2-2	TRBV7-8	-	TGTGCCAGCAGCAGCCGGGACGGAAGGGGGGACACCGGGGAGCTGTTTTTT	CASSSRDGRGDTGELFF
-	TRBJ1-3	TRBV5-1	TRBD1	TGCGCCAGCAGCTCCACAACAGGGGGCTCTGGAAACACCATATATTTT	CASSSTTGGSGNTIYF
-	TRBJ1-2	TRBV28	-	TGTGCCAGCAGCCCTGGGGTAGGGGCGAGTGGCTACACCTTC	CASSPGVGASGYTF
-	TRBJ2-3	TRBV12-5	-	TGTGCTAGTGGTTTGGGCGGACTACGCACAGATACGCAGTATTTT	CASGLGGLRTDTQYF
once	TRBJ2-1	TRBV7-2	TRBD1	TGTGCCAGCAGCTGGACAGGGCCACTTTACAATGAGCAGTTCTTC	CASSWTGPLYNEQFF
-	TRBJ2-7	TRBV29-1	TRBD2	TGCAGCGTTGTAAGTCTAGCGGGAGCCTATGTTTACGAGCAGTACTTC	CSVVSLAGAYVYEQYF
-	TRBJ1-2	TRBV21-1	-	TGTGCCAGCAGCAAATGGTGGGACAGGGTTGTCCCCTATGGCTACACCTTC	CASSKWWDRVVPYGYTF
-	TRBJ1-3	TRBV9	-	TGTGCCAGCAGCGTAGACAGAGGAAACACCATATATTTT	CASSVDRGNTIYF
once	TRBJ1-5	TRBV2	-	TGTGCCAGCAGTGAACCCCAGCCGGGGTGGCAGCCCCAGCATTTT	CASSEPQPGWQPQHF
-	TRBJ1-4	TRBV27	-	TGTGCCAGCAGTTTGTCCAGGCTTAATGAAAAACTGTTTTTT	CASSLSRLNEKLFF
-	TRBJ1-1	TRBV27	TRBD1	TGTGCCAGCAGTAGAACGGGACAGATGAACACTGAAGCTTTCTTT	CASSRTGQMNTEAFF
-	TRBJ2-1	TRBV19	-	TGTGCCAGTAGTATGATGGGGCCAGACAATGAGCAGTTCTTC	CASSMMGPDNEQFF
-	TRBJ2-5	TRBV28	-	TGTGCCAGCACCGCGTCGAGAGGTGAGACCCAGTACTTC	CASTASRGETQYF
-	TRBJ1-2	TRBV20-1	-	TGCAGTGTGGGAGTCGGCTACACCTTC	CSVGVGYTF